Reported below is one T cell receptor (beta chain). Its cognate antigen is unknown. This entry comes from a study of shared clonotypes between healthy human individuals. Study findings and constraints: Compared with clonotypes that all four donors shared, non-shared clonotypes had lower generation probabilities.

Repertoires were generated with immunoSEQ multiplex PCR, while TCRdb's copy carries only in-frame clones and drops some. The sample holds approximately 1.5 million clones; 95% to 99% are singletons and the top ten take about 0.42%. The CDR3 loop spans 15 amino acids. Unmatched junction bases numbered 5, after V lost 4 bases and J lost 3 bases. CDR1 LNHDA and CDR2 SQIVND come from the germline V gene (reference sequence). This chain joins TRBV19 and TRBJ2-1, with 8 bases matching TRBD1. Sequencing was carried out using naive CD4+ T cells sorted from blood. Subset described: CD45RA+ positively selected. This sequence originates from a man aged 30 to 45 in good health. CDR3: CASSTDRASYNEQFF. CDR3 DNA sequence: TGTGCCAGTAGTACGGACAGGGCTAGCTACAATGAGCAGTTCTTC.